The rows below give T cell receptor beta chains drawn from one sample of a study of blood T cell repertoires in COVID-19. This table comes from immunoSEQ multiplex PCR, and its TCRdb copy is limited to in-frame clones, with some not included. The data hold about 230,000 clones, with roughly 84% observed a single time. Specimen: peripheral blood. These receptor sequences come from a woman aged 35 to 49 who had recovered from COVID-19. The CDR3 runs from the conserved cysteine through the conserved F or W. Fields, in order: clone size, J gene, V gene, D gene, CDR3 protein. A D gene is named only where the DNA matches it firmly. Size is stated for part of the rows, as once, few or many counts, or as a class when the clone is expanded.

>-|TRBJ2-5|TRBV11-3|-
CASSKGAQETQYF
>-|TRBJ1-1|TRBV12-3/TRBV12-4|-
CASSDDRNTEAFF
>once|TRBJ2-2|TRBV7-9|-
CASSSRRGNGELFF
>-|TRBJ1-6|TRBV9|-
CASSPGAPISPLHF
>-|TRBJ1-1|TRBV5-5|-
CASSWIPGENTEAFF
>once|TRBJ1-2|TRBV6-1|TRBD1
CASSESGTVPRDGYTF
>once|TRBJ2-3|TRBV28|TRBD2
CASRGGSPGLAGSDTQYF
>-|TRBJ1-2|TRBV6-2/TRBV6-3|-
CASSYPLEVWDYGYTF
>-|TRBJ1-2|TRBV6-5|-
CASRAGRFYGYTF
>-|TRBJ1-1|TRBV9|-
CASSVAQGRKNTEAFF
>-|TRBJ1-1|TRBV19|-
CASTRIDSMNTEAFF
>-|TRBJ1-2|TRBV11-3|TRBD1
CASSPRTGDYGYTF
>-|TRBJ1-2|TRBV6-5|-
CASGNRDNYGYTF
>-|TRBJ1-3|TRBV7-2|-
CASSLWREGPGNTIYF
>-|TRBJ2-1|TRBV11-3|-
CASSLEFSGWGNEQFF
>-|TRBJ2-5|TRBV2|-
CASTVSKRETQYF
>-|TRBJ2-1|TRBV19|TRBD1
CASSIQSTGGHNEQFF